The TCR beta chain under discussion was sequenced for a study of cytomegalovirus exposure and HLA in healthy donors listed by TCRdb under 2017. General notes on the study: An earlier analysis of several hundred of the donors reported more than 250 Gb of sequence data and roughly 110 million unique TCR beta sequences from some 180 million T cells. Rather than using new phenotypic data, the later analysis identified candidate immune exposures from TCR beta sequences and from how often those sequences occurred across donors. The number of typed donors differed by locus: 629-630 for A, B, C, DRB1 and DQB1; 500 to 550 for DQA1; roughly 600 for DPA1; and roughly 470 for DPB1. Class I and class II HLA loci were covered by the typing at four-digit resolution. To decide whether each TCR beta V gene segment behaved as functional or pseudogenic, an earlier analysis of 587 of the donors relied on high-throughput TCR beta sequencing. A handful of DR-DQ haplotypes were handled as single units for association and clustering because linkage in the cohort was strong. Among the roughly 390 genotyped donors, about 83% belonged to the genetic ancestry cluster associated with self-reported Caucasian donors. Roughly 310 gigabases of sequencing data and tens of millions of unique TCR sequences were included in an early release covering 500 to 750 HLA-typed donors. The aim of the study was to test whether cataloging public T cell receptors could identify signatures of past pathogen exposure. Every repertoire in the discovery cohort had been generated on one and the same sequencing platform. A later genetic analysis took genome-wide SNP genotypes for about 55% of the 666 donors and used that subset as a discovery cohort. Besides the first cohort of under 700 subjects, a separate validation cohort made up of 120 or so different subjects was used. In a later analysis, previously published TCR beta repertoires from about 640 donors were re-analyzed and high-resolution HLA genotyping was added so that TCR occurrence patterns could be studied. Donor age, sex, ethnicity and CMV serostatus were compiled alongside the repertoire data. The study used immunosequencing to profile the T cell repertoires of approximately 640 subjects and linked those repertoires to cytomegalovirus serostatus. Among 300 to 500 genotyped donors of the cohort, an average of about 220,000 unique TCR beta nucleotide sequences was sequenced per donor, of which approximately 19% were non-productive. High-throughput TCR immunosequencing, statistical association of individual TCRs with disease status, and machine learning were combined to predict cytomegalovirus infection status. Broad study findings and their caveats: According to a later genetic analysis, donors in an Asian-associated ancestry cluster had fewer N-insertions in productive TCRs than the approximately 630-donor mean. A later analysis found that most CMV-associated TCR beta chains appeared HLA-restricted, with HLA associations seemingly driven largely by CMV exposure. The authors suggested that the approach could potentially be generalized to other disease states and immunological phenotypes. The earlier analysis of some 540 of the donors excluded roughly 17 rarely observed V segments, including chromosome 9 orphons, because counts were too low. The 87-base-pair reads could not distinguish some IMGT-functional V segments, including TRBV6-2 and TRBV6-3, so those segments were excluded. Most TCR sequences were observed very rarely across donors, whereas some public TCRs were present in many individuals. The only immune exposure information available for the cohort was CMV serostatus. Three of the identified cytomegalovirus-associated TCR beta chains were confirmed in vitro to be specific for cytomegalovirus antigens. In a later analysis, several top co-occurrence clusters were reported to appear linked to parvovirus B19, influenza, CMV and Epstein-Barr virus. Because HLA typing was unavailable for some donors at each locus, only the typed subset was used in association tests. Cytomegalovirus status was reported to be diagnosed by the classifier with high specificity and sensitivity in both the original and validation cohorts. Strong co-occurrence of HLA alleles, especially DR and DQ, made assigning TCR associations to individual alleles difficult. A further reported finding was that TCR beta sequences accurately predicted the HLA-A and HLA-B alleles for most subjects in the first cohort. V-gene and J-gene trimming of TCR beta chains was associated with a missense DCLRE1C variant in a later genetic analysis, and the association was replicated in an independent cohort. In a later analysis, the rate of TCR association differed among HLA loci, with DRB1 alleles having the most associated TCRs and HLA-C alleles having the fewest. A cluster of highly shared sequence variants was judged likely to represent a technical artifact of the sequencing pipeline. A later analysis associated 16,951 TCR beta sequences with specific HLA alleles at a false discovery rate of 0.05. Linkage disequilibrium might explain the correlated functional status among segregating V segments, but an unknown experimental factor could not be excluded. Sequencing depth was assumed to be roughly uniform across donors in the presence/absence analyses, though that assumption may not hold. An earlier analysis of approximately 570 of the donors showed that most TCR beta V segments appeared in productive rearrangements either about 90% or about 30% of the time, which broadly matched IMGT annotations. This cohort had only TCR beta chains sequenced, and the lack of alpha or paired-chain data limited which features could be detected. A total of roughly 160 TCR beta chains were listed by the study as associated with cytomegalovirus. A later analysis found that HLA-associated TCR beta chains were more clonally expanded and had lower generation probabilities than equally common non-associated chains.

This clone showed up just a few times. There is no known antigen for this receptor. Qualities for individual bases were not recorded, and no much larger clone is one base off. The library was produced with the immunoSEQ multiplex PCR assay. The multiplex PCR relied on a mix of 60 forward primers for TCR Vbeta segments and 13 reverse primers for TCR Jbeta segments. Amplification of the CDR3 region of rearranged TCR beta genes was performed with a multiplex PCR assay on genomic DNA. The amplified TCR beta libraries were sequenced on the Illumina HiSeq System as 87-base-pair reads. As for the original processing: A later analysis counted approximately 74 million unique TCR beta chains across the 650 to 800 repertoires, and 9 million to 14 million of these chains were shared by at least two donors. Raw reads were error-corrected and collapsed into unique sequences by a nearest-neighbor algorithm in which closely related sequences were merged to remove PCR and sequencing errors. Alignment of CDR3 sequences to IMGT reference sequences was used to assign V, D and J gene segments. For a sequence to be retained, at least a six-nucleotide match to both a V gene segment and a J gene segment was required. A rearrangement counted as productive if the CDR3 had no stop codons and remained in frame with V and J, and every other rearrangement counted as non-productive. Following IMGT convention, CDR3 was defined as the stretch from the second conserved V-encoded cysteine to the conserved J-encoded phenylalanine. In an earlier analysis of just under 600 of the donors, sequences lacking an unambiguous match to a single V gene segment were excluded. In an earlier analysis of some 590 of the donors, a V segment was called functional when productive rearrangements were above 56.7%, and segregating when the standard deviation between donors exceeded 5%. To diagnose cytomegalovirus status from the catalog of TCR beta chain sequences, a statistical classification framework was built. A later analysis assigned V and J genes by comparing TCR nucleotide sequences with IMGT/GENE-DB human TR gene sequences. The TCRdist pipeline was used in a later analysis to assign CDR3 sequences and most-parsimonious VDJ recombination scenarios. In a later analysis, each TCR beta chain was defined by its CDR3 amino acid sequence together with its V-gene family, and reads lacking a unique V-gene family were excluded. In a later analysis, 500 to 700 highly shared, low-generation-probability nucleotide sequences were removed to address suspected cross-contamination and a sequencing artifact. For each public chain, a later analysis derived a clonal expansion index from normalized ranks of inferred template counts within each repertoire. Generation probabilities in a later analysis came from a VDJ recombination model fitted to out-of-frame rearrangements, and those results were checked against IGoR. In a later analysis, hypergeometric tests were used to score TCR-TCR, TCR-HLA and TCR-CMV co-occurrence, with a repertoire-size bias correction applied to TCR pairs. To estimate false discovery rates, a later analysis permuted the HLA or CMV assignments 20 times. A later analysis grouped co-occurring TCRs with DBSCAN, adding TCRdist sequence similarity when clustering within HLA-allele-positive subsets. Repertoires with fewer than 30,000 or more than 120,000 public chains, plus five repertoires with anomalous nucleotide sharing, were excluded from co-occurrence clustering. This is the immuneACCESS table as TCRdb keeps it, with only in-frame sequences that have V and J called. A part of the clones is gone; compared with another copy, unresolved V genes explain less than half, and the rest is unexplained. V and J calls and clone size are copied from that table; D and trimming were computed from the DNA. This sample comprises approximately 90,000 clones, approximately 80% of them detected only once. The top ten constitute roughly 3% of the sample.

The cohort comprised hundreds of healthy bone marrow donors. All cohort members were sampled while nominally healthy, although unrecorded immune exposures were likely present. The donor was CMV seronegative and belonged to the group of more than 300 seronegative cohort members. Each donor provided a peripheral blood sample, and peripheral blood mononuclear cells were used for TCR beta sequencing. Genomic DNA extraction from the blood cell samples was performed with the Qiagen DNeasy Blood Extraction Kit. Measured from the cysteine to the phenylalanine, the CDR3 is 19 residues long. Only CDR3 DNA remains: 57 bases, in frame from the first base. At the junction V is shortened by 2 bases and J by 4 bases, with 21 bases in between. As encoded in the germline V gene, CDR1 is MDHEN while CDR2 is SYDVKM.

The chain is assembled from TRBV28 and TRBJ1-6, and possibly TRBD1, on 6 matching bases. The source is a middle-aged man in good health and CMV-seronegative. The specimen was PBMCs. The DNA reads TGTGCCAGCAGTTTAGTCGAAGGGGCTGGGACATTATATAATTCACCCCTCCACTTT. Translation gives CASSLVEGAGTLYNSPLHF.